The rows below give T cell receptor beta chains drawn from one sample of a study of identical twins. TCRdb recomputed calls from the 5' RACE reads with MiXCR, one row per CDR3 protein. The sample yields roughly 690,000 distinct CDR3 sequences, 21% seen once. These data were likewise used in another study, on T cells expressing NK-cell markers.

Material for sequencing was PBMCs. The receptors stem from a woman aged 18 to 35 in good health. Each CDR3 is given with its conserved first and last residue. D genes are given only for firm matches. Size values are once, few and many counts, or a class for expanded clones, and some rows have none.

d_gene	v_gene	j_gene	abundance	CDR3nt	CDR3aa
.	TRBV7-8	TRBJ2-5	few	TGTGCCAGCAGCTCCGGGAACTTC	CASSSGNF
TRBD2	TRBV12-3/TRBV12-4	TRBJ2-5	few	TGTGCCAGCAGTTTTGGACTAGCGGGGGTCCAAGAGACCCAGTACTTC	CASSFGLAGVQETQYF
TRBD2	TRBV12-3/TRBV12-4	TRBJ2-1	.	TGTGCCAGCAGTTCCATTCGGACTAGCGGGAATGAGGATGAGCAGTTCTTC	CASSSIRTSGNEDEQFF
.	TRBV12-3/TRBV12-4	TRBJ1-1	few	TGTGCCAGCAGAATCTATGGTGAAGCTTTCTTT	CASRIYGEAFF
TRBD2	TRBV29-1	TRBJ2-1	few	TGCAGCGTTAGGGAGCGGGGGCCCTTCAATGAGCAGTTCTTC	CSVRERGPFNEQFF
.	TRBV5-1	TRBJ2-7	.	TGCGCCAGCAGCTTTGGGCGGAGGTCCTACTACGAGCAGTACTTC	CASSFGRRSYYEQYF
.	TRBV12-3/TRBV12-4	TRBJ1-1	many	TGTGCCAGCGCCGGTCCAGACCCTGAAGCTTTCTTT	CASAGPDPEAFF
.	TRBV7-9	TRBJ2-5	.	TGTGCCAGCAGCTTAGCCCCCGTCCAAGAGACCCAGTACTTC	CASSLAPVQETQYF
TRBD2	TRBV12-3/TRBV12-4	TRBJ2-3	few	TGTGCCAGCAGGCCCAGCGGGGGCACAGATACGCAGTATTTT	CASRPSGGTDTQYF
.	TRBV20-1	TRBJ2-3	.	TGCAGTCCCAAGGGGGGAGGGCCCAATGCAGATACGCAGTATTTT	CSPKGGGPNADTQYF
.	TRBV12-3/TRBV12-4	TRBJ2-1	few	TGTGCCAGCAGTTCTTACCAGGGTAACAATGAGCAGTTCTTC	CASSSYQGNNEQFF
TRBD2	TRBV7-6	TRBJ2-1	.	TGTGCCAGCAGCCGGGGGCTAGCGGGAGTCCAGGGTGAGCAGTTCTTC	CASSRGLAGVQGEQFF
.	TRBV6-6	TRBJ2-2	few	TGTGCCACCGAGATTTCAAAGGGGTGGCTGTTTTTT	CATEISKGWLFF
TRBD2	TRBV5-5	TRBJ2-3	.	TGTGCCAGCAGCCTTCTCCTCGGACTAGCGGGAGGCCATACGCAGTATTTT	CASSLLLGLAGGHTQYF
TRBD1	TRBV29-1	TRBJ2-1	few	TGCAGCGCGGACAGGGGGTTAACTGAGCAGTTCTTC	CSADRGLTEQFF
TRBD2	TRBV15	TRBJ2-1	.	TGTGCCACCAGCAGGGGCCTCCTAGCGGGGGAAGGGCCGGAGCAGTTCTTC	CATSRGLLAGEGPEQFF
.	TRBV5-6	TRBJ1-5	.	TGTGCCAGCAGCTTGGCCCCAGGGAGGAGCAATCAGCCCCAGCATTTT	CASSLAPGRSNQPQHF
.	TRBV12-3/TRBV12-4	TRBJ2-5	many	TGTGCCAGCAGCCCTCAAGGGCCGTCGTGGACCCAGTACTTC	CASSPQGPSWTQYF
.	TRBV20-1	TRBJ2-7	.	TGCAGTGCTAGACGCGGAGCCTACGAGCAGTACTTC	CSARRGAYEQYF
.	TRBV5-1	TRBJ2-6	.	TGCGCCAGCAGCGCTAATCCTTCCTCTGGGGCCAACGTCCTGACTTTC	CASSANPSSGANVLTF
TRBD2	TRBV6-2/TRBV6-3	TRBJ2-1	few	TGTGCCAGCCGAAGGACTAGCTTCCCGCTCCCCTCCTACAATGAGCAGTTCTTC	CASRRTSFPLPSYNEQFF
TRBD2	TRBV5-1	TRBJ2-3	.	TGCGCCAGCAGTTCGACTAGCGGGGGGGCGGGTACGCAGTATTTT	CASSSTSGGAGTQYF
TRBD2	TRBV5-1	TRBJ2-3	.	TGCGCCAGCAGCGACCAAAGCGGGAGCGCAGATACGCAGTATTTT	CASSDQSGSADTQYF
TRBD2	TRBV12-3/TRBV12-4	TRBJ2-7	few	TGTGCCAGCAGTTATGTTGGACTATTAGCGGGGCACTCCTACGAGCAGTACTTC	CASSYVGLLAGHSYEQYF
.	TRBV11-2	TRBJ2-3	few	TGTGCCAGCAGCCTGCCCGGGGCTATGACAGATACGCAGTATTTT	CASSLPGAMTDTQYF
TRBD1	TRBV2	TRBJ2-6	.	TGTGCCAGCAGGGTGAGACAGGGCTACTGGTCTGGGGCCAACGTCCTGACTTTC	CASRVRQGYWSGANVLTF
.	TRBV7-3	TRBJ2-1	.	TGTGCCAGCAGCCCCCGGGGGGCCGTATTGAACAATGAGCAGTTCTTC	CASSPRGAVLNNEQFF
.	TRBV20-1	TRBJ1-1	.	TGCAGTGCTAGAGAATACTGGAACACTGAAGCTTTCTTT	CSAREYWNTEAFF
.	TRBV21-1	TRBJ1-1	.	TGTGCCAGCAGCAAGATCCGGGCGGTGAACACTGAAGCTTTCTTT	CASSKIRAVNTEAFF
.	TRBV20-1	TRBJ2-6	.	TGCAGTGCTACCTCCTCAGGGGCCCGTTGGGGTGGGGCCAACGTCCTGACTTTC	CSATSSGARWGGANVLTF
.	TRBV20-1	TRBJ1-1	.	TGCAGTGCGCATTCGAACACTGAAGCTTTCTTT	CSAHSNTEAFF
TRBD2	TRBV12-3/TRBV12-4	TRBJ2-1	.	TGTGCCAGCAGGCTAGCGGGGGGCGGGGGTGAGCAGTTCTTC	CASRLAGGGGEQFF
TRBD1	TRBV7-2	TRBJ2-5	.	TGTGCCAGCAGCTTAAGAGGGGGCTCGGAGACCCAGTACTTC	CASSLRGGSETQYF
TRBD2	TRBV20-1	TRBJ2-5	.	TGCAGTGCTAGACCCTTAGCGGGGAATGAAGAGACCCAGTACTTC	CSARPLAGNEETQYF
TRBD2	TRBV5-1	TRBJ2-7	few	TGCGCCAGCAGCTCTAGTCCGAGACTAGCGAAGATTCAGTACTTC	CASSSSPRLAKIQYF
.	TRBV5-4	TRBJ2-4	few	TGTGCCAGCAGCTTGGCTGGTAGCGGCAGCTGGGTAGGAGCCAAAAACATTCAGTACTTC	CASSLAGSGSWVGAKNIQYF
TRBD2	TRBV5-5	TRBJ2-1	.	TGTGCCAGCAGCTCCCTGGCTAGCGGGGTCGTCTCCTACAATGAGCAGTTCTTC	CASSSLASGVVSYNEQFF
.	TRBV6-1	TRBJ2-1	.	TGTGCCAGCAGTGAAGGGAGGTACAATGAGCAGTTCTTC	CASSEGRYNEQFF
.	TRBV29-1	TRBJ2-5	once	TGCAGCGTTGGGGGGAAGGAAAGGGCTTTCCAAGAGACCCAGTACTTC	CSVGGKERAFQETQYF
.	TRBV29-1	TRBJ2-3	.	TGCAGCGTTGAGGGGGAGATAGGAGCCACAGATACGCAGTATTTT	CSVEGEIGATDTQYF
TRBD2	TRBV7-2	TRBJ2-3	.	TGTGCCAGCAGCTCGATACTAGCGGGAGCGGGCGGTACGCAGTATTTT	CASSSILAGAGGTQYF
TRBD1	TRBV7-9	TRBJ2-2	.	TGTGCCCGAGACAGGGACCCGAACACCGGGGAGCTGTTTTTT	CARDRDPNTGELFF
TRBD2	TRBV20-1	TRBJ2-3	many	TGCAGTGCTAGAGCGGGAGGGAGCACAGATACGCAGTATTTT	CSARAGGSTDTQYF
.	TRBV20-1	TRBJ2-1	.	TGCAGTGCCGGGACACGGACTCGGGAGCAGTTCTTC	CSAGTRTREQFF